This is a list of T cell receptor beta chains from one sample in a study of OX40 agonist ivuxolimab in advanced cancers. Only in-frame clones appear in the TCRdb table, and some are missing; sequencing was by immunoSEQ multiplex PCR. Found here are tens of thousands of clones, 80% to 90% of them singletons; the top ten hold 3% to 4.5%. The sequencing here drew on CD4+ or CD8+ T cells sorted from blood, taken in a trial of the OX40 agonist ivuxolimab. All receptors derive from an adult with an advanced solid tumor such as melanoma, head and neck, liver or kidney cancer. The CDR3 runs from the conserved cysteine through the conserved F or W. Each record gives: V gene, J gene, D gene, clone size, CDR3 protein, CDR3 DNA. The D gene is left open where the match is weak. Clone size is given for some rows only: seen once, a few or many times, or a class if the clone is expanded.

TRBV7-8	TRBJ1-2	TRBD1	.	CASSLAWRTGGGGYTF	TGTGCCAGCAGCTTAGCCTGGAGGACAGGGGGCGGCGGCTACACCTTC
TRBV27	TRBJ1-4	.	.	CASGRQTSTNEKLFF	TGTGCCAGCGGTAGACAGACCTCAACTAATGAAAAACTGTTTTTT
TRBV10-3	TRBJ2-1	.	.	CAISESSDYNEQFF	TGTGCCATCAGTGAGTCGTCAGATTACAATGAGCAGTTCTTC
TRBV19	TRBJ1-4	.	.	CASSLGRRSNEKLFF	TGTGCCAGTAGTTTGGGACGTCGCTCTAATGAAAAACTGTTTTTT
TRBV7-3	TRBJ2-1	TRBD2	.	CASSFGTSEGEQFF	TGTGCCAGCAGCTTTGGGACTAGCGAGGGTGAGCAGTTCTTC
TRBV18	TRBJ1-6	.	.	CASSPPGSGPTGSPLHF	TGTGCCAGCTCACCCCCAGGCTCCGGCCCAACTGGTTCACCCCTCCACTTT
TRBV21-1	TRBJ2-2	.	.	CASEAANDTGELFF	TGTGCCAGCGAAGCGGCCAATGATACCGGGGAGCTGTTTTTT
TRBV19	TRBJ2-1	TRBD2	.	CASTTSGTNNEQFF	TGTGCCAGTACGACTAGCGGGACAAACAATGAGCAGTTCTTC
TRBV15	TRBJ2-7	.	.	CATSRTSREGEQYF	TGTGCCACCAGCAGAACGAGTAGGGAAGGCGAGCAGTACTTC
TRBV10-2	TRBJ2-5	TRBD1	.	CASGTGGDETQYF	TGCGCCAGCGGGACAGGGGGCGACGAGACCCAGTACTTC
TRBV11-2	TRBJ1-2	TRBD1	.	CASSLDPAGGSSYGYTF	TGTGCCAGCAGCTTAGATCCAGCAGGGGGAAGCTCTTATGGCTACACCTTC
TRBV27	TRBJ2-7	TRBD2	.	CASKSGRAGYEQYF	TGTGCCAGTAAAAGCGGGAGGGCCGGGTACGAGCAGTACTTC
TRBV6-5	TRBJ2-3	.	.	CASSSTDTQYF	TGTGCCAGCAGTAGTACAGACACGCAGTATTTT
TRBV6-4	TRBJ2-2	TRBD2	once	CASKLAGETGELFF	TGTGCCAGCAAGCTAGCGGGAGAAACCGGGGAGCTGTTTTTT